This T cell receptor beta chain originates from a study of CD8+CD57+ T cells in acquired aplastic anemia. The TCR beta profiling, which covered VDJ combination and CDR3 sequence, was carried out using genomic DNA as the template. TCRdb re-analysed the reads in MiXCR, keeping a single row per CDR3 protein. The sample consists of 75,000 to 90,000 distinct CDR3 sequences, 40% to 50% of them appearing once. Comments on this clonotype: Its antigen remains unknown.

The study's findings and limits: Overlapping CD8+ CDR3 repertoires of patients and controls contained twenty-nine shared sequences.

CDR3 length: 11 residues. Germline V CDR1 and CDR2: SEHNR, FQNEAQ (reference sequence). Trimming removed 5 bases from V and 8 bases from J, with 9 bases in between. The receptor's source is a human donor in good health, serving as a control. The chain carries TRBV7-9 and TRBJ1-2, with D unclear. What was sequenced was sorted CD4+, CD8+, or CD8+CD57+ T cells (not recorded which) from PBMCs. DNA for the CDR3: TGTGCCAGCAGCGAGATTGGAGGCTACACCTTC. Its translation is CASSEIGGYTF. The whole variable domain, remainder taken from reference TRBV7-9 and TRBJ1-2, is DTGVSQNPRHKITKRGQNVTFRCDPISEHNRLYWYRQTLGQGPEFLTYFQNEAQLEKSRLLSDRFSAERPKGSFSTLEIQRTEQGDSAMYLCASSEIGGYTFGSGTRLTVV.